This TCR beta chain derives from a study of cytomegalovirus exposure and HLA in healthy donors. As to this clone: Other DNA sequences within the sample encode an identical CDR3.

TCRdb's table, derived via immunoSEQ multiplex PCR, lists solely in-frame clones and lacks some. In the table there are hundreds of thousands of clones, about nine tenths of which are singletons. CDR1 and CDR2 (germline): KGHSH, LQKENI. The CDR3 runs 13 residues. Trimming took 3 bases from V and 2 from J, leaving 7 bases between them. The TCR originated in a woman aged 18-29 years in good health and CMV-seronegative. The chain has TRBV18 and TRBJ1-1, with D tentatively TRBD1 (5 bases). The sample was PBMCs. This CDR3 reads CASSPQGNTEAFF. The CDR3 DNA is TGTGCCAGCTCACCGCAGGGTAACACTGAAGCTTTCTTT.